This TCR beta chain was documented in a study of T-cell memory formation after mild COVID-19. Study background: For the most part, TCR clusters were specific to one donor.

Study observations and caveats: Among clones peaking at day 37 in the second wave, SARS-CoV-2 specificity remained unconfirmed. While clones contracting from day 15 to 85 were balanced between CD4 and CD8, later expanders leaned CD4+.

TCRdb re-called the 5' RACE reads through MiXCR, storing one row per CDR3 protein. The sample lists 470,000 or so distinct CDR3 sequences; roughly 18% were seen once. This clonotype has a handful of counts. Its antigen is not known. Trimming removed 5 bases at V and 0 bases at J, with 9 bases between. There are 13 residues in the CDR3. Germline CDR1 reads DFQATT; CDR2 reads SNEGSKA (reference sequence). This sequence joins TRBV20-1 and TRBJ2-3; TRBD1 is a possible D gene (5 bases). This clonotype was obtained from a man aged 18 to 30 who had mild COVID-19 (a few samples of this study predate the infection). Cell type and time point are not known. Input material: PBMCs or a T cell subset sorted from them (not recorded which). In DNA form, the CDR3 reads TGCAGTGCTCTGGACACTAGCACAGATACGCAGTATTTT. Residues: CSALDTSTDTQYF.